This T cell receptor (beta chain) was identified in a study of T cells in Graves' hyperthyroidism and ophthalmopathy. Across the whole study: Once the initial diagnosis was made, peripheral blood was obtained before any treatment. Study results and caveats: The model forecast ophthalmopathy, anticipating it by a median roughly 6 months before onset.

This clonotype was detected ten times or more. Antigen: not known. V was clipped by 3 bases and J by 3 bases, with 6 bases between them. The germline gives CDR1 MDHEN, CDR2 SYDVKM. This CDR3 is 12 amino acids long. Hyperthyroidism patients were newly diagnosed, had disease duration under 2 months, and were aged 18 to 65 years. Researchers took RNA transcripts and amplified the TCR beta CDR3 regions from them. During a first-round RT-PCR of the TCR CDR3, the HTBI primer set was used. From the multiplex PCR reads, TCRdb called clonotypes with MiXCR, one entry per CDR3 protein. The sample lists roughly 700,000 distinct CDR3 sequences; 15% to 20% were seen once.

The genes are TRBV28 and TRBJ2-7; D ambiguous. Sequenced sample: blood. The TCR comes from a middle-aged man with Graves' hyperthyroidism. For the CDR3, the DNA is TGTGCCAGCAGTTTGACATACTACGAGCAGTACTTC. It is translated as CASSLTYYEQYF.